This T cell receptor (beta chain) was sequenced for a study of PD-1 blockade in mismatch repair-deficient tumors. Broader study findings: After pembrolizumab, tumor-resident clones rose rapidly, then generally contracted before radiologic responses.

Sequencing was performed with immunoSEQ multiplex PCR; in TCRdb, only in-frame clones are kept and a portion is missing. This table has more than 90,000 clones, roughly 80% appearing once. The TCR-sequenced patients were a few responders to pembrolizumab. Concerning this clone itself: The antigen remains unidentified.

Germline CDR1 and CDR2: SGDLS and YYNGEE. V dropped 4 bases and J dropped 4 bases, with 14 bases sitting between them. The CDR3 loop spans 14 amino acids. The TCR comes from an adult with mismatch repair-deficient cancer. The sample was peripheral blood, taken about 60 weeks after starting pembrolizumab. The chain joins TRBV9 to TRBJ2-5, with D tentatively TRBD2 (6 bases). The CDR3 sequence: CASSLTGDAETQYF. CDR3 in DNA: TGTGCCAGCAGCTTAACGGGAGATGCAGAGACCCAGTACTTC.